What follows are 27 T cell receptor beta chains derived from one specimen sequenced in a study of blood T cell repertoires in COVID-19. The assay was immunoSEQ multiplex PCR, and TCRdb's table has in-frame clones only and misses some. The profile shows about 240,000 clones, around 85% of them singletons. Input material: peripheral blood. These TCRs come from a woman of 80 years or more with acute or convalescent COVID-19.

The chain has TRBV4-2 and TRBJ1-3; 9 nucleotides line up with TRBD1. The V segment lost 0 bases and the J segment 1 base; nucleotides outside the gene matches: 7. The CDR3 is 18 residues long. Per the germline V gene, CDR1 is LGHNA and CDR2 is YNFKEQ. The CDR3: CASSQDPGTGPSGNTIYF. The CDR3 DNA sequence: TGTGCCAGCAGCCAAGACCCCGGGACAGGGCCGTCTGGAAACACCATATATTTT.

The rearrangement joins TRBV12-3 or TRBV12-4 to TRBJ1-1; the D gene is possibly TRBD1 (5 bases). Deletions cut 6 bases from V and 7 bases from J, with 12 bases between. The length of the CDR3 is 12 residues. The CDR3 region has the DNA TGTGCCAGCAGCAAACACAGGCTTGAAGCTTTCTTT. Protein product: CASSKHRLEAFF.

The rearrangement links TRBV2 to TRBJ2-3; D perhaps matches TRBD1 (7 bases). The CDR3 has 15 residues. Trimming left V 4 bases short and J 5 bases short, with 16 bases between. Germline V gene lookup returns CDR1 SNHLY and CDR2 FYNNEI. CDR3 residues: CASSVEGASRDTQYF. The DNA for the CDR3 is TGTGCCAGCAGTGTGGAGGGGGCTAGCCGAGATACGCAGTATTTT.

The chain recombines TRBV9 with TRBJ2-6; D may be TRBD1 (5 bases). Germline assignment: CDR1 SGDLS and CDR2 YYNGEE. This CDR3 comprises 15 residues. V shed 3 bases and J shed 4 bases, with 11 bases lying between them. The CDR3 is CASSARGSGANVLTF. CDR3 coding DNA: TGTGCCAGCAGCGCTAGGGGTTCCGGGGCCAACGTCCTGACTTTC.

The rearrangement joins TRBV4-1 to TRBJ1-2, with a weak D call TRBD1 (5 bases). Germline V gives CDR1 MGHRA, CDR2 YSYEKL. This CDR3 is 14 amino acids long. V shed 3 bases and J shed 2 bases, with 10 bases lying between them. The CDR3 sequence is CASSHLSGNYGYTF. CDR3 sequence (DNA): TGCGCCAGCAGCCACCTCTCAGGGAACTATGGCTACACCTTC.

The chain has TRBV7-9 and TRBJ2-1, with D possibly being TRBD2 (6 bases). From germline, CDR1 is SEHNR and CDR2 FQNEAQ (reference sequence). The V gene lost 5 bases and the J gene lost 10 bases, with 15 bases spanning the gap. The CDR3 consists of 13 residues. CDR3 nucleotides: TGTGCCAGCAGCCGGGAGAGGACAACGGAGCAGTTCTTC. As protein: CASSRERTTEQFF.

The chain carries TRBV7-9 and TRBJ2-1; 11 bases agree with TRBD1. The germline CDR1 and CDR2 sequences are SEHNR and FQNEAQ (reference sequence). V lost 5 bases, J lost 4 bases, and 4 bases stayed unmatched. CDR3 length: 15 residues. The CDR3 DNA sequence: TGTGCCAGCAGCCCGGACAGGGGGCTATACAATGAGCAGTTCTTC. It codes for CASSPDRGLYNEQFF.

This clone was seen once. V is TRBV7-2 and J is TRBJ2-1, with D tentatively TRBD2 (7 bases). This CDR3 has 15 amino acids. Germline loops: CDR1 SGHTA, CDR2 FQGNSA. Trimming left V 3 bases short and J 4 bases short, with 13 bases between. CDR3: CASSFWEGTYNEQFF. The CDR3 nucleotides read TGTGCCAGCAGCTTCTGGGAGGGGACATACAATGAGCAGTTCTTC. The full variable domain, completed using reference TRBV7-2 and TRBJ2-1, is GAGVSQSPSNKVTEKGKDVELRCDPISGHTALYWYRQSLGQGLEFLIYFQGNSAPDKSGLPSDRFSAERTGGSVSTLTIQRTQQEDSAVYLCASSFWEGTYNEQFFGPGTRLTVL.

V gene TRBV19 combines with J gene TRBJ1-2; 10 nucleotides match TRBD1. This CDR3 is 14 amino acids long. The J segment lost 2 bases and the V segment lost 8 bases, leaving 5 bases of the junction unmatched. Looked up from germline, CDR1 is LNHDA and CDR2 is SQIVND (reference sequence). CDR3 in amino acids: CASSVTGGNYGYTF. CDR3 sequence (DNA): TGTGCCAGTTCTGTGACAGGGGGCAACTATGGCTACACCTTC. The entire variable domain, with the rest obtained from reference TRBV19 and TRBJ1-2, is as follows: DGGITQSPKYLFRKEGQNVTLSCEQNLNHDAMYWYRQDPGQGLRLIYYSQIVNDFQKGDIAEGYSVSREKKESFPLTVTSAQKNPTAFYLCASSVTGGNYGYTFGSGTRLTVV.

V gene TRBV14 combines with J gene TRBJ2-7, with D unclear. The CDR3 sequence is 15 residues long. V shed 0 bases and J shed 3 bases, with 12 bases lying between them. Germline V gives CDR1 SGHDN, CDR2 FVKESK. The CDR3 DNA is TGTGCCAGCAGCCAAGAGGCAGTTGCACGCTACGAGCAGTACTTC. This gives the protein CASSQEAVARYEQYF.

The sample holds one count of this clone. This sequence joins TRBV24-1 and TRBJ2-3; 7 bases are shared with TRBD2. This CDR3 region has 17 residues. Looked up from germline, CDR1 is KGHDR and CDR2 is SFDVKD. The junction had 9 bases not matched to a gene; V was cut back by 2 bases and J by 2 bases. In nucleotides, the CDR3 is TGTGCCACCAGTGATTCCAAATTGCGGGGGTTCACAGATACGCAGTATTTT. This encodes CATSDSKLRGFTDTQYF.

In nucleotides, the CDR3 is TGTGCCAGCAGCGGGACAGGGGGCTCTCAGCCCCAGCATTTT. Protein: CASSGTGGSQPQHF. The chain uses TRBV7-2 and TRBJ1-5; the match to TRBD1 covers 12 bases. This CDR3 is built from 14 residues. Unmatched junction bases numbered 2, after V lost 5 bases and J lost 6 bases. Germline V gene sequence: CDR1 SGHTA, CDR2 FQGNSA.

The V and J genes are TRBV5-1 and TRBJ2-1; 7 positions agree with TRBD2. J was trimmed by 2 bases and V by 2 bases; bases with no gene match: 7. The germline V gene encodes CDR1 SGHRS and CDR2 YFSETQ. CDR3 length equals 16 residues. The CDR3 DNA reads TGCGCCAGCAGCTTAGTGACGGGGGGTCCCTACAATGAGCAGTTCTTC. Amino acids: CASSLVTGGPYNEQFF.

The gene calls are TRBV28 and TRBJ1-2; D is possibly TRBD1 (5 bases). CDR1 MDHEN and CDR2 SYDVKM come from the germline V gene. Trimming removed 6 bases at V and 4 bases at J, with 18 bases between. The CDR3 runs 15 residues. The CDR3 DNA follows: TGTGCCAGCAGCCAAACCGGGGCCGGGAGCTATGGCTACACCTTC. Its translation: CASSQTGAGSYGYTF.

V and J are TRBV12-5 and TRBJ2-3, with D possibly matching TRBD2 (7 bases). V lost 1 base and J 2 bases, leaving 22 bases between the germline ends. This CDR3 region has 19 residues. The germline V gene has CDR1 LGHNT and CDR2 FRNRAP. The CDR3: CASGLGRAKGGQFTDTQYF. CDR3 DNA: TGTGCTAGTGGTTTGGGACGGGCCAAGGGGGGGCAATTCACAGATACGCAGTATTTT. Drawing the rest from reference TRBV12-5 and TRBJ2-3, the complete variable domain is DARVTQTPRHKVTEMGQEVTMRCQPILGHNTVFWYRQTMMQGLELLAYFRNRAPLDDSGMPKDRFSAEMPDATLATLKIQPSEPRDSAVYFCASGLGRAKGGQFTDTQYFGPGTRLTVL.

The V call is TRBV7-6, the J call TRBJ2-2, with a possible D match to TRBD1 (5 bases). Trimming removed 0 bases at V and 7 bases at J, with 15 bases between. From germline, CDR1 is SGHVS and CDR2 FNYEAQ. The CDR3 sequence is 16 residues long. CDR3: CASSLARTPQGGELFF. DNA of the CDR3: TGTGCCAGCAGCTTAGCGCGGACGCCCCAGGGCGGGGAGCTGTTTTTT.

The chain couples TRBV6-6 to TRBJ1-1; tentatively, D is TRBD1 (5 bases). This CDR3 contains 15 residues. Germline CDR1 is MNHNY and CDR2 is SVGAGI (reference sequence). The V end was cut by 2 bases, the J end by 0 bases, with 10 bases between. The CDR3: CASSYVGGMNTEAFF. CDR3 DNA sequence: TGTGCCAGCAGTTACGTTGGGGGGATGAACACTGAAGCTTTCTTT.

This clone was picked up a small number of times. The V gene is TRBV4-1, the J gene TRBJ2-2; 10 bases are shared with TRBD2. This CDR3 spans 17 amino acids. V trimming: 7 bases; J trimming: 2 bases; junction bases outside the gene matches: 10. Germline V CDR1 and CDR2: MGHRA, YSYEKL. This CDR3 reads CASTRESGGANTGELFF. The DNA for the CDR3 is TGCGCCAGCACCCGAGAGAGCGGGGGGGCCAACACCGGGGAGCTGTTTTTT.

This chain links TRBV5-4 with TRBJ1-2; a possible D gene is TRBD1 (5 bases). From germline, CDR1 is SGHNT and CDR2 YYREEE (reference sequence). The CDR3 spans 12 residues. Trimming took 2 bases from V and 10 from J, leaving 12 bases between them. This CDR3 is CASSFWGDLYTF. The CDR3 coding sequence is TGTGCCAGCAGCTTTTGGGGGGACCTCTACACCTTC.

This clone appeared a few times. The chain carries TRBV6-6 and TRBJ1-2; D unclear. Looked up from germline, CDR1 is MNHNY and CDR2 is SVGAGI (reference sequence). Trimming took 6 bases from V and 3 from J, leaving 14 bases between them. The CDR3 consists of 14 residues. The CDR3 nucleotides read TGTGCCAGCAGCCTGGGGAGGGAGGACTATGGCTACACCTTC. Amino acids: CASSLGREDYGYTF.

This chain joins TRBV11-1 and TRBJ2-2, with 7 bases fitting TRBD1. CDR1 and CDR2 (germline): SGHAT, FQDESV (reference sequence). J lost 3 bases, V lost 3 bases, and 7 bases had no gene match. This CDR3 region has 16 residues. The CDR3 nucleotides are TGTGCCAGCAGCTTCAACAGGGGTCGGGACACCGGGGAGCTGTTTTTT. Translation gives CASSFNRGRDTGELFF.

In nucleotides, the CDR3 is TGTGCCAGCAGTGAAGCGAGGACACTTGGTCCTGAAGCTTTCTTT. Translating it yields CASSEARTLGPEAFF. The chain carries TRBV2 and TRBJ1-1; tentatively, D is TRBD1 (5 bases). The germline V and J ends were trimmed by 0 bases and 6 bases, with 14 bases remaining between them. CDR1 SNHLY and CDR2 FYNNEI come from the germline V gene. This CDR3 has 15 residues.

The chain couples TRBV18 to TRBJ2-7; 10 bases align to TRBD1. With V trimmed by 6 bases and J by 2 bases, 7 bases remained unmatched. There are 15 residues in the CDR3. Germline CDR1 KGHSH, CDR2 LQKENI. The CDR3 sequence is CASSLGTGEAYEQYF. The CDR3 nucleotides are TGTGCCAGCTCGCTCGGGACAGGGGAGGCCTACGAGCAGTACTTC.

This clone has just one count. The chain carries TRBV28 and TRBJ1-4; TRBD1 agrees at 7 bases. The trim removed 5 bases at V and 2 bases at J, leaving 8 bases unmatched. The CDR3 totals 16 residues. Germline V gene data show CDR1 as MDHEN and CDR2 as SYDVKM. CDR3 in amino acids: CASSLQGTRTNEKLFF. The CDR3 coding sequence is TGTGCCAGCAGTCTACAGGGGACGAGGACTAATGAAAAACTGTTTTTT. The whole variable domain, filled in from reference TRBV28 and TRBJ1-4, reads DVKVTQSSRYLVKRTGEKVFLECVQDMDHENMFWYRQDPGLGLRLIYFSYDVKMKEKGDIPEGYSVSREKKERFSLILESASTNQTSMYLCASSLQGTRTNEKLFFGSGTQLSVL.

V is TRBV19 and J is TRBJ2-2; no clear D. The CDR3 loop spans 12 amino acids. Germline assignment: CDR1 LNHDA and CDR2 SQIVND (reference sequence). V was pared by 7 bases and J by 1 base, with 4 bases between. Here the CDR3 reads CASTQNTGELFF. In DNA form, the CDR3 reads TGTGCCAGTACCCAGAACACCGGGGAGCTGTTTTTT.

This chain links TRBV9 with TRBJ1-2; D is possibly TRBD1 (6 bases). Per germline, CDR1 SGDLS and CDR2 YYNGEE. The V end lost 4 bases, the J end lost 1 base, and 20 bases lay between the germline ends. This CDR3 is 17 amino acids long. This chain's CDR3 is CASSPRSGTTINYGYTF. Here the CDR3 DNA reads TGTGCCAGCAGCCCCCGATCCGGGACAACGATTAACTATGGCTACACCTTC.

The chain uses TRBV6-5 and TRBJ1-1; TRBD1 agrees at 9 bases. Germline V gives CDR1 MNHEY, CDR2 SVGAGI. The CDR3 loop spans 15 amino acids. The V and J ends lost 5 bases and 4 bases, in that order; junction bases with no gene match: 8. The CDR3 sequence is CASSTQGAGSTEAFF. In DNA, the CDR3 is TGTGCCAGCAGTACACAGGGGGCTGGGAGCACTGAAGCTTTCTTT.